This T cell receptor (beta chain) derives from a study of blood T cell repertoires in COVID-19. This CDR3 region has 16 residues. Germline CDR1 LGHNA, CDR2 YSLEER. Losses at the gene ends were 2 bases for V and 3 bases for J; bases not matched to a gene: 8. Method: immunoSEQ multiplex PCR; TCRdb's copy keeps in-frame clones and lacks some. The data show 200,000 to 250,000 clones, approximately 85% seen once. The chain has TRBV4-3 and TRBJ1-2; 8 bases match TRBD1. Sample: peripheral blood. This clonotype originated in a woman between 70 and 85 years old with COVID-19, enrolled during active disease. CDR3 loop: CASSQQGQEAHYGYTF. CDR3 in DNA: TGCGCCAGCAGCCAACAGGGACAGGAGGCACACTATGGCTACACCTTC.